This TCR beta chain came from a study of T cells in Graves' hyperthyroidism and ophthalmopathy. As concerns this clonotype: What it binds is unknown. With a much larger clone just one base away, this may be a read error.

Trimming at V came to 0 bases and at J to 3 bases, leaving 2 bases not matched to a gene. The CDR3 is 15 amino acids. Germline values: CDR1 MNHEY, CDR2 SVGEGT. TCR beta CDR3 sequences were amplified from RNA transcripts. TCR CDR3 regions were first amplified by RT-PCR with HTBI primers. TCRdb reprocessed the multiplex PCR reads via MiXCR and lists one record per CDR3 protein. The data show around 440,000 distinct CDR3 sequences, with 15% to 18% seen just once and around 7% held by the top ten. Study-wide points: Most clonotypes that expanded in the thyroid above 0.001 also showed up in blood.

Material: blood. The sequence came from a woman between 18 and 30 years old with Graves' hyperthyroidism. The chain employs TRBV6-2 or TRBV6-3 and TRBJ2-7; 10 bases are a match to TRBD1. CDR3 region: CASSYSGTGDYEQYF. DNA for the CDR3: TGTGCCAGCAGTTACTCCGGGACAGGGGACTACGAGCAGTACTTC.